The 11 T cell receptor beta chains below all came from one sample that was sequenced in a study of cytomegalovirus exposure and HLA in healthy donors. It was with 60 Vbeta and 13 Jbeta primers that the PCR ran. Generated by immunoSEQ multiplex PCR, the TCRdb table keeps only in-frame clones and is missing some. In the table there are approximately 100,000 clones, about 64% of which are singletons. The material sequenced was PBMCs. These receptors were taken from a female donor in good health and CMV-seronegative.

This sequence joins TRBV19 and TRBJ1-5; D remains ambiguous. V was pared by 3 bases and J by 6 bases, with 12 bases between. This CDR3 region has 14 residues. The germline V gene encodes CDR1 LNHDA and CDR2 SQIVND (reference sequence). The CDR3 DNA sequence: TGTGCCAGTAGTATCTTGGCAGCGAGTCAGCCCCAGCATTTT. It encodes CASSILAASQPQHF.

The chain is built from TRBV30 and TRBJ2-7; TRBD2 aligns across 8 bases. J gave up 3 bases and V 3 bases, and 7 bases lay outside the gene matches. The germline V gene has CDR1 GTSNPN and CDR2 SVGIG (reference sequence). This CDR3 is built from 14 residues. The CDR3 region has the DNA TGTGCCTGGAGCGACCCCCGGGAGGGCTACGAGCAGTACTTC. Its translation is CAWSDPREGYEQYF.

This clone has only a few counts. Other DNA sequences in this specimen translate into the identical CDR3. This chain connects TRBV2 to TRBJ2-1, with D perhaps TRBD2 (5 bases). The CDR3 sequence is 12 residues long. CDR1 is SNHLY, CDR2 FYNNEI, per germline. V lost 2 bases, J lost 8 bases, and 7 bases lay in between. Written as DNA, the CDR3 is TGTGCCAGCAGTGAAACTAGTCATGAGCAGTTCTTC. Translation: CASSETSHEQFF.

This clone was found a few times. The chain's CDR3 is CASSTTGTPYNEQFF. The CDR3 nucleotides read TGCGCCAGCAGTACTACAGGGACCCCTTACAATGAGCAGTTCTTC. The genes are TRBV10-1 and TRBJ2-1; TRBD1 might be the D (6 bases). CDR1 and CDR2 (germline): WNHNN, SYGVQD (reference sequence). V was shortened by 5 bases and J by 4 bases, with 15 bases between the two germline ends. The CDR3 is 15 residues long.

This chain uses TRBV25-1 with TRBJ1-3; D gene ambiguous. Germline V gene data show CDR1 as MGHDK and CDR2 as SYGVNS. The CDR3 extends over 13 amino acids. The V end was cut by 6 bases, the J end by 4 bases, with 10 bases between. This chain's CDR3 is CASSRYGGNTIYF. The CDR3, as DNA: TGTGCCAGCAGCAGATACGGGGGAAACACCATATATTTT.

This chain joins TRBV10-1 and TRBJ2-3; TRBD1 agrees at 9 bases. Germline CDR1 WNHNN, CDR2 SYGVQD (reference sequence). The ends lost 5 bases at V and 3 bases at J; junction bases unmatched: 3. The CDR3 spans 14 residues. CDR3 sequence (DNA): TGCGCCAGCAGTCCGGGGACAGGGACAGATACGCAGTATTTT. Translating it yields CASSPGTGTDTQYF.

The J gene is TRBJ2-3, the V gene TRBV9; TRBD2 aligns across 9 bases. V dropped 0 bases and J dropped 4; count of bases not matched to a gene: 3. The CDR3 totals 15 residues. The germline gives CDR1 SGDLS, CDR2 YYNGEE. The CDR3 region is CASSVDGTSPDTQYF. CDR3 sequence (DNA): TGTGCCAGCAGCGTAGACGGGACTAGCCCAGATACGCAGTATTTT.

The chain recombines TRBV5-4 with TRBJ2-6; tentative D call: TRBD1 (6 bases). Germline-derived CDR1 and CDR2 are SGHNT and YYREEE (reference sequence). This CDR3 is 15 amino acids long. V was pared by 0 bases and J by 19 bases, with 23 bases between. As DNA, the CDR3 is TGTGCCAGCAGCTTGGCCGGACAGAGCGAATACGAAACAACTTTC. Encoded protein: CASSLAGQSEYETTF.

The genes are TRBV2 and TRBJ2-1, with TRBD2 matching over 10 bases. The CDR3 is 19 amino acids. Germline V gene sequence: CDR1 SNHLY, CDR2 FYNNEI. V shed 7 bases, J shed 8 bases, and the junction held 23 bases outside the gene matches. This chain's CDR3 is CASTQPPAGGPSVSDEQFF. The CDR3 DNA is TGTGCCAGCACTCAGCCTCCAGCGGGAGGGCCGAGTGTCTCCGATGAGCAGTTCTTC.

The gene calls are TRBV15 and TRBJ2-7; no definite D call. CDR1 and CDR2 from the germline V gene are LNHNV and YYDKDF (reference sequence). Trimming took off 8 bases at V and 0 bases at J, with 14 bases between the two ends. This CDR3 has 14 amino acids. The CDR3 reads CATARSGFSYEQYF. DNA for the CDR3: TGTGCCACCGCTAGGTCGGGTTTCTCCTACGAGCAGTACTTC.

This chain links TRBV28 with TRBJ1-2; 7 bases map to TRBD1. V lost 3 bases and J lost 8; bases outside the gene matches: 6. The germline V gene encodes CDR1 MDHEN and CDR2 SYDVKM. The CDR3 runs to 13 residues. The CDR3 loop is CASSFDRVGGYTF. The CDR3 nucleotides are TGTGCCAGCAGTTTCGACAGGGTGGGGGGCTACACCTTC.